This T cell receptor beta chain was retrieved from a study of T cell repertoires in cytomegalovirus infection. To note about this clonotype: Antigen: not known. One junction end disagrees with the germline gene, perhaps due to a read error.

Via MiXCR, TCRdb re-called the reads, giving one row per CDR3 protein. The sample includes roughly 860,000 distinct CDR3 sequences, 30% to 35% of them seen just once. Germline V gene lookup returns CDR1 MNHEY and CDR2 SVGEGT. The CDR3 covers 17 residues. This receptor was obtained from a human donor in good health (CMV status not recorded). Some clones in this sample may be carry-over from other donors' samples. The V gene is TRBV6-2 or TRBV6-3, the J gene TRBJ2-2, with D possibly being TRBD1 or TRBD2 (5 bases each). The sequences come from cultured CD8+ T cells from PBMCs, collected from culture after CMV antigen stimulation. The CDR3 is CASSQQATTRYTGELLF. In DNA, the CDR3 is TGTGCCAGCAGTCAACAGGCAACAACACGTTACACCGGGGAGCTGCTTTTT.